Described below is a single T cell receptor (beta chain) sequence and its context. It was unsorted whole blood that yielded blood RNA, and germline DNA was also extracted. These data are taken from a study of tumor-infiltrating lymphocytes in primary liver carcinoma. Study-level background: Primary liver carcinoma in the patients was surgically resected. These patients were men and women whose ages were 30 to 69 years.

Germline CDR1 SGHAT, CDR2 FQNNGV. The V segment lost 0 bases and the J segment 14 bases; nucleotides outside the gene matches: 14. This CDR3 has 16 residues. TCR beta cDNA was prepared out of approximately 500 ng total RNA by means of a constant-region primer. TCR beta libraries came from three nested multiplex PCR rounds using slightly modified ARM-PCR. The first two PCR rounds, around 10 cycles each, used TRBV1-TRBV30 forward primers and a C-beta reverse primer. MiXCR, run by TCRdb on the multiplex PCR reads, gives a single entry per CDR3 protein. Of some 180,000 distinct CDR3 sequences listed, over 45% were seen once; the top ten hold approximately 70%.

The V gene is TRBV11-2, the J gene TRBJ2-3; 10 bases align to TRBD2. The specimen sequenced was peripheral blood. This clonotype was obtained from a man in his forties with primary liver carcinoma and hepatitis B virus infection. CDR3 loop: CASSLELAGSTDTRYF. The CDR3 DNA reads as TGTGCCAGCAGCTTAGAACTAGCGGGGAGCACAGATACACGGTATTTT.